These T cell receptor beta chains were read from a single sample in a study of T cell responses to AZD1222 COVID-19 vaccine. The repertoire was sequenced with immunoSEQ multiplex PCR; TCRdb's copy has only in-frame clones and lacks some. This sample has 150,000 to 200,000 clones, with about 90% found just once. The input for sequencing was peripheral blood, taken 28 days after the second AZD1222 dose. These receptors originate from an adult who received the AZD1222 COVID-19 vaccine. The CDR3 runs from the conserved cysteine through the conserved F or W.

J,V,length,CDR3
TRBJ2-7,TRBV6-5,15,CASLGGLRTHYEQYF
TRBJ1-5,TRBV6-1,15,CASSDDREFSRPQHF
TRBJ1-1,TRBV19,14,CASSSDRGNTEAFF
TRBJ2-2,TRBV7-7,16,CASNHPPSPNTGELFF
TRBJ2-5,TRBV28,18,CASSALVLGLAAQETQYF
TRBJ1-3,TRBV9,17,CASSPPTFGTSGNTIYF
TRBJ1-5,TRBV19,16,CASGGTGSISNQPQHF
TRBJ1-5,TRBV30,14,CAWSGGQNLEPQHF
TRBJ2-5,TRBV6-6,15,CASSDRSGWGETQYF
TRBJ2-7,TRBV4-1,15,CATSPSGIGSYEQYF
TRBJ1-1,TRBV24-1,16,CATSDLRGDRAPGAFF
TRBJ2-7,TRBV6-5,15,CASSYGGQGSYEQYF
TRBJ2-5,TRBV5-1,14,CASRDDRGLVTQYF
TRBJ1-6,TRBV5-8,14,CASSFQGDNSPLHF
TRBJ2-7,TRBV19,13,CASSIGDRGEQYF
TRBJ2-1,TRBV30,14,CAWSGGAGASEQFF
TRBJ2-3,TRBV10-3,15,CASYPDGENTDTQYF
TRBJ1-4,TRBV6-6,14,CASGQGGPNEKLFF
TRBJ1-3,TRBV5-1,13,CASSLSSGNTIYF
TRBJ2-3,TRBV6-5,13,CASSYVRADTQYF
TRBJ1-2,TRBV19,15,CASSPQATLNYGYTF
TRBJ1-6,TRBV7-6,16,CASSLAGQGLNSPLHF
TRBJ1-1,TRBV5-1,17,CASSLVFRGRGEAEAFF
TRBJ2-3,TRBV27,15,CASSSGPIIGFTQYF
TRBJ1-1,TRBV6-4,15,CASSRLGGVNTEAFF
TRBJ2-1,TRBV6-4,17,CASSDRTSGGAYNEQFF
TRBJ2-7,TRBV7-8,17,CASSLGPSGAGRYEQYF
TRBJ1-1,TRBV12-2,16,CASRPRRGSDYTEAFF
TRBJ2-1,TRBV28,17,CASSLSWGLVDNNEQFF
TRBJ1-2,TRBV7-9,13,CASSQGTNYGYTF
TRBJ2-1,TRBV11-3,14,CASSPGGSGRGQFF
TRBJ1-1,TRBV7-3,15,CASSSTGTSDTEAFF
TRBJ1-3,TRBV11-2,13,CASSLRQANTIYF
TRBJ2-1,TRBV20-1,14,CSASGSVGGNEQFF
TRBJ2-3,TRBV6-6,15,CASRLAGGPTDTQYF
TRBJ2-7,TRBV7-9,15,CASTLRDGGSYEQYF
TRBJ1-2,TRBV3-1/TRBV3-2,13,CASSQQGSSGYTF
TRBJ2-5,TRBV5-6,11,CASGSLETQYF
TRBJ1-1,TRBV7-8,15,CASSLGDGLTAEAFF
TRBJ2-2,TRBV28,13,CASRLQGPGELFF
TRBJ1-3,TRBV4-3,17,CASSQDVGGQTGNTIYF
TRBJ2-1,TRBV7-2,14,CASSLGTGNHEQFF
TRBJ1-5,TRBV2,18,CASSSIGQGLLGNQPQHF
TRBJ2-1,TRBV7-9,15,CAIPTSGVSYNEQFF
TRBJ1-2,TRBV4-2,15,CASSQGGIPERGYTF
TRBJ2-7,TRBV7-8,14,CASRLGQGGDEQYF
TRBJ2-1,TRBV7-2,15,CASTLAGGTYNEQFF
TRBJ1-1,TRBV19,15,CASSPYTTGNTEAFF
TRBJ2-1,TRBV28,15,CASSPGLAGRNEQFF